The 15 T cell receptor beta chains listed next were all sequenced from one sample in a study of beta chain features in type 1 diabetes. Every isolated RNA sample was fully reverse transcribed, so sequencing captured expressed TCRB transcripts. Data came from immunoSEQ multiplex PCR; TCRdb stores just in-frame clones and leaves some out. Of some 410,000 clones listed, roughly 13% are singletons. The sequenced sample consisted of naive CD4+ T cells from blood. The receptors here all came from a man aged 30 to 45 in good health.

This clone was counted only a few times. The chain couples TRBV25-1 to TRBJ2-1, with TRBD2 identical over 12 bases. The trim removed 1 base at V and 7 bases at J, leaving 5 bases unmatched. Germline assignment: CDR1 MGHDK and CDR2 SYGVNS. There are 16 residues in the CDR3. CDR3 sequence (DNA): TGTGCCAGCAGTGAATTAGGACTAGCGGGGAAGAATGAGCAGTTCTTC. This translates into CASSELGLAGKNEQFF.

The chain combines TRBV7-9 with TRBJ2-7; D is undetermined. The germline CDR1 and CDR2 sequences are SEHNR and FQNEAQ (reference sequence). Trimming removed 5 bases at V and 3 bases at J, with 20 bases between. The CDR3 spans 16 residues. In DNA form, the CDR3 reads TGTGCCAGCAGCCAATATTTCTTTGGGCAGAACTACGAGCAGTACTTC. It translates to CASSQYFFGQNYEQYF. Drawing the rest from reference TRBV7-9 and TRBJ2-7, the complete variable domain is DTGVSQNPRHKITKRGQNVTFRCDPISEHNRLYWYRQTLGQGPEFLTYFQNEAQLEKSRLLSDRFSAERPKGSFSTLEIQRTEQGDSAMYLCASSQYFFGQNYEQYFGPGTRLTVT.

The table lists this clone with a few counts. This chain joins TRBV7-3 and TRBJ2-1; 8 nucleotides line up with TRBD2. V lost 1 base and J lost 5; bases outside the gene matches: 4. The CDR3 totals 15 residues. Per the germline V gene, CDR1 is SGHTA and CDR2 is FQGTGA. CDR3 in DNA: TGTGCCAGCAGCTTAATCGCGGGAGGACACAATGAGCAGTTCTTC. Its protein is CASSLIAGGHNEQFF.

This clone appeared many times. V gene TRBV10-3 combines with J gene TRBJ2-1; 7 bases line up with TRBD2. CDR1 and CDR2 (germline): ENHRY, SYGVKD. CDR3 length equals 13 residues. Trimming removed 11 bases from V and 5 bases from J; junction bases left unmatched: 9. The CDR3: CAAAGTNHNEQFF. In nucleotides, the CDR3 is TGTGCCGCGGCGGGGACTAACCACAATGAGCAGTTCTTC.

This clone was detected a few times. The chain joins TRBV13 to TRBJ2-1, with no clear D. Trimming left V 1 base short and J 6 bases short, with 4 bases between. Looked up from germline, CDR1 is PRHDT and CDR2 is FYEKMQ (reference sequence). The CDR3 sequence is 12 residues long. The CDR3 is CASSLVFNEQFF. Written as DNA, the CDR3 is TGTGCCAGCAGCTTAGTCTTCAATGAGCAGTTCTTC.

V is TRBV6-5 and J is TRBJ2-3, with D hard to call. The V gene lost 2 bases and the J gene lost 0 bases, with 9 bases spanning the gap. This CDR3 contains 15 residues. CDR1 and CDR2 from the germline V gene are MNHEY and SVGAGI. The DNA for the CDR3 is TGTGCCAGCAGTTACGTAGGGCTTAGCACAGATACGCAGTATTTT. It specifies CASSYVGLSTDTQYF.

The V gene is TRBV4-3, the J gene TRBJ1-2; unclear D gene. The germline V gene has CDR1 LGHNA and CDR2 YSLEER. The CDR3 is made up of 13 amino acids. V dropped 0 bases and J dropped 8 bases, with 10 bases sitting between them. The CDR3 DNA sequence: TGCGCCAGCAGCCAAGAGGCAGGTGGGGGCTACACCTTC. Protein product: CASSQEAGGGYTF.

There are a few counts of this clone. This rearrangement joins TRBV4-3 to TRBJ2-7, with TRBD1 identical over 10 bases. There are 16 residues in the CDR3. The germline V gene has CDR1 LGHNA and CDR2 YSLEER. V dropped 4 bases and J dropped 4; count of bases not matched to a gene: 10. The CDR3 DNA reads TGCGCCAGCAGCCCTCTCGGTAGGGACAGGGGTTACGAGCAGTACGTC. This encodes CASSPLGRDRGYEQYV.

The gene calls are TRBV4-3 and TRBJ2-4, with 7 bases aligning to TRBD2. The CDR3 consists of 15 residues. V was clipped by 4 bases and J by 8 bases; unmatched bases: 11. In germline, CDR1 is LGHNA, CDR2 YSLEER. The CDR3 protein is CASSRFSYGGDIQYF. CDR3 sequence (DNA): TGCGCCAGCAGCCGTTTTAGTTATGGGGGGGACATTCAGTACTTC.

This clone was recorded a few times. The CDR3 nucleotides are TGTGCCAGCAGTCGGGACAGGGGTGAAGCTTTCTTT. Translation: CASSRDRGEAFF. The rearrangement uses TRBV6-5 and TRBJ1-1; 10 nucleotides agree with TRBD1. Germline V CDR1 and CDR2: MNHEY, SVGAGI. The CDR3 totals 12 residues. The V segment lost 5 bases and the J segment 7 bases; nucleotides outside the gene matches: 1.

This clone has a handful of counts. J is TRBJ2-2 and V is TRBV29-1; weak D call: TRBD1 (5 bases). Trimming left V 7 bases short and J 6 bases short, with 21 bases between. This CDR3 comprises 15 residues. Germline V gene data show CDR1 as SQVTM and CDR2 as ANQGSEA. In nucleotides, the CDR3 is TGCAGCGCGGCCCAGGGAACGATCGCCTCCGGGGAGCTGTTTTTT. It translates to CSAAQGTIASGELFF.

This chain joins TRBV9 and TRBJ1-2, with a tentative D call TRBD1 (5 bases). V was trimmed by 0 bases and J by 1 base, leaving 10 bases between them. Germline assignment: CDR1 SGDLS and CDR2 YYNGEE. There are 15 residues in the CDR3. The CDR3 nucleotides read TGTGCCAGCAGCGTAGAGGGGTTCGATAACTATGGCTACACCTTC. Translation: CASSVEGFDNYGYTF.

This chain connects TRBV29-1 to TRBJ1-2; perhaps TRBD1 as D (5 bases). V was pared by 6 bases and J by 3 bases, with 11 bases between. The length of the CDR3 is 12 residues. Germline CDR1 reads SQVTM; CDR2 reads ANQGSEA. This CDR3 reads CSVQQAYYGYTF. In nucleotides, the CDR3 is TGCAGCGTCCAACAGGCGTACTATGGCTACACCTTC.

This clone was found a few times. This sequence joins TRBV29-1 and TRBJ2-3; TRBD2 matches at 10 bases. CDR3 length equals 14 residues. CDR1 is SQVTM, CDR2 ANQGSEA, per germline. The J segment lost 2 bases and the V segment lost 7 bases, leaving 6 bases of the junction unmatched. CDR3 nucleotide sequence: TGCAGCGCCGAGCGGGGGGGCTCCACAGATACGCAGTATTTT. Translated: CSAERGGSTDTQYF.

This CDR3 reads CASSGQGIYEQYF. CDR3 in DNA: TGTGCCAGCTCAGGTCAGGGGATCTACGAGCAGTACTTC. This rearrangement joins TRBV18 to TRBJ2-7, with TRBD1 as a possible D gene (6 bases). The CDR3 sequence is 13 residues long. CDR1 and CDR2 from the germline V gene are KGHSH and LQKENI. V gave up 5 bases and J gave up 3 bases, with 11 bases separating them.